A single sample is the source of the 14 T cell receptor beta chains below, sequenced in a study of cytomegalovirus exposure and HLA in healthy donors. 13 Jbeta primers and 60 Vbeta primers were used for the PCR. Profiled with immunoSEQ multiplex PCR; TCRdb holds only in-frame clones, not every one. The sample includes approximately 160,000 clones, roughly 79% of them seen just once. Sequenced input: PBMCs. The receptors were sampled from a woman aged 45-59 years in good health and CMV-seropositive.

This chain links TRBV4-3 with TRBJ2-2, with TRBD1 as a possible D gene (5 bases). The V end was cut by 0 bases, the J end by 4 bases, with 18 bases between. This CDR3 is built from 18 residues. Germline lookup yields CDR1 LGHNA and CDR2 YSLEER. Here the CDR3 reads CASSQDPLLQGGTGELFF. The CDR3 nucleotides are TGCGCCAGCAGCCAAGACCCTTTGCTTCAGGGTGGCACCGGGGAGCTGTTTTTT.

The rearrangement links TRBV28 to TRBJ1-2; 7 nucleotides line up with TRBD1. CDR3 size: 13 residues. The ends lost 4 bases at V and 3 bases at J; junction bases unmatched: 2. Germline CDR1 and CDR2: MDHEN and SYDVKM. CDR3 DNA: TGTGCCAGCAGTTGGCAGGGGGACTATGGCTACACCTTC. Translated: CASSWQGDYGYTF.

As regards this clone: One end of the junction is discordant with germline, which a read error may explain. This chain uses TRBV9 with TRBJ2-6; D is perhaps TRBD1 (5 bases). The CDR3 is made up of 14 amino acids. CDR1 is SGDLS, CDR2 YYNGEE, per germline. The CDR3 bases are TGTGCCAGCAGCCGCCCCGGTGGGGCCAACGGCCTGACTTTC. Translation: CASSRPGGANGLTF.

The chain carries TRBV9 and TRBJ1-3, with D perhaps matching TRBD1 (6 bases). Germline values: CDR1 SGDLS, CDR2 YYNGEE. V was trimmed by 0 bases and J by 0 bases, leaving 10 bases between them. CDR3 length equals 16 residues. As DNA, the CDR3 is TGTGCCAGCAGCGTAGGAGGGGGAAACTCTGGAAACACCATATATTTT. It codes for CASSVGGGNSGNTIYF.

This clone was seen only a few times. This chain links TRBV5-4 with TRBJ2-2, with D perhaps TRBD2 (6 bases). CDR3 length: 17 residues. Trimming took off 3 bases at V and 2 bases at J, with 17 bases between the two ends. Germline values: CDR1 SGHNT, CDR2 YYREEE (reference sequence). The CDR3 DNA follows: TGTGCCAGCAGCTCTTACCTTGAGGGACTTAACACCGGGGAGCTGTTTTTT. Encoded protein: CASSSYLEGLNTGELFF.

V usage is TRBV6-4 and J usage is TRBJ1-1; perhaps TRBD1 as D (5 bases). The germline V gene has CDR1 MRHNA and CDR2 SNTAGT. The ends were cut back, 8 bases at V and 4 bases at J, with 11 bases in the middle. This CDR3 contains 12 residues. CDR3 nucleotides: TGTGCCAGCCGCCTGGGGGGCACTGAAGCTTTCTTT. Translation gives CASRLGGTEAFF.

This sequence joins TRBV5-1 and TRBJ1-2; tentative D call: TRBD1 (6 bases). The CDR3 has 13 amino acids. V lost 4 bases and J lost 7, with 14 bases in between. CDR1 is SGHRS, CDR2 YFSETQ, per germline. CDR3 nucleotide sequence: TGCGCCAGCAGCCTCAGACAGGACCTTGGCTACACCTTC. It yields the protein CASSLRQDLGYTF.

The chain has TRBV21-1 and TRBJ1-2; the DNA was not compared with TRBD1, the D call given in the table. TRBV21-1 is annotated as a pseudogene. There are 15 residues in the CDR3. CDR3 sequence (DNA): TGTGCCAGCATAGCAAAAGGACAGGGGGACTATGGCTACACCTTC. This sequence encodes CASIAKGQGDYGYTF.

This chain links TRBV28 with TRBJ1-1; possibly TRBD1 for D (6 bases). Germline loops: CDR1 MDHEN, CDR2 SYDVKM. The CDR3 contains 16 residues. V was shortened by 8 bases and J by 3 bases, with 22 bases between the two germline ends. The CDR3 coding sequence is TGTGCCAGCCCTCGGGGGCCAGGGCGGGAGCACACTGAAGCTTTCTTT. As protein: CASPRGPGREHTEAFF.

This clone showed up just once. V gene TRBV6-1 combines with J gene TRBJ1-6, with D perhaps TRBD1 (6 bases). Germline loops: CDR1 MNHNS, CDR2 SASEGT. Trimming removed 6 bases at V and 3 bases at J, with 12 bases between. The CDR3 has 15 residues. This chain's CDR3 is CASRGGFFYNSPLHF. CDR3 sequence (DNA): TGTGCCAGCAGAGGGGGTTTCTTCTATAATTCACCCCTCCACTTT.

The chain is built from TRBV27 and TRBJ2-1; D may be TRBD2 (6 bases). Germline CDR1 and CDR2: MNHEY and SMNVEV (reference sequence). The V gene lost 3 bases and the J gene lost 6 bases, with 24 bases spanning the gap. The CDR3 spans 18 residues. CDR3 amino acids: CASSLAGSFRYQTNEQFF. The CDR3 DNA sequence: TGTGCCAGCAGTTTGGCCGGGAGTTTCAGATACCAAACCAATGAGCAGTTCTTC.

The rearrangement joins TRBV7-3 to TRBJ1-1, with 7 bases that match TRBD1. V shed 5 bases and J 4 bases; nucleotides not matched to a gene: 4. CDR1 SGHTA and CDR2 FQGTGA come from the germline V gene. The length of the CDR3 is 13 residues. CDR3 in DNA: TGTGCCAGCAGCCGAAACAGGGGCACTGAAGCTTTCTTT. Its translation: CASSRNRGTEAFF.

The gene calls are TRBV7-2 and TRBJ2-1, with 13 bases lining up with TRBD2. This CDR3 region has 15 residues. Per germline, CDR1 SGHTA and CDR2 FQGNSA. Trimming cost V 4 bases and J 10 bases; bases outside gene matches: 7. Written as DNA, the CDR3 is TGTGCCAGCAGCTCGGGACTAGCGGGGCAGGGGGAGCAGTTCTTC. This gives the protein CASSSGLAGQGEQFF.

The chain joins TRBV7-9 to TRBJ1-1; D possibly corresponds to TRBD1 (5 bases). The CDR3 is 18 amino acids. V lost 2 bases to trimming and J lost 0 bases, with 19 bases between them. The germline V gene encodes CDR1 SEHNR and CDR2 FQNEAQ (reference sequence). In nucleotides, the CDR3 is TGTGCCAGCAGCTTAAGTCAACTCGCGGGACTCCTGAACACTGAAGCTTTCTTT. Translated: CASSLSQLAGLLNTEAFF.